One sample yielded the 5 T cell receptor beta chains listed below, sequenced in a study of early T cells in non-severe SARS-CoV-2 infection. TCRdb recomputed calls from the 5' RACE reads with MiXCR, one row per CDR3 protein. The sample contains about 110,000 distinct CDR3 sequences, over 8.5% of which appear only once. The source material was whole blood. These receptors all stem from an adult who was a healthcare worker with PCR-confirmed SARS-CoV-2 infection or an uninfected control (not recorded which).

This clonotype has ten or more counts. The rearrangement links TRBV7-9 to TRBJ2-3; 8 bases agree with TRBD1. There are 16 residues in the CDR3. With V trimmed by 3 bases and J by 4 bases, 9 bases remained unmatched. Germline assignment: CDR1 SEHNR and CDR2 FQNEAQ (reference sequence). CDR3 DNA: TGTGCCAGCAGCTTGAGGACAGGGCGTGGCGCAGATACGCAGTATTTT. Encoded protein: CASSLRTGRGADTQYF.

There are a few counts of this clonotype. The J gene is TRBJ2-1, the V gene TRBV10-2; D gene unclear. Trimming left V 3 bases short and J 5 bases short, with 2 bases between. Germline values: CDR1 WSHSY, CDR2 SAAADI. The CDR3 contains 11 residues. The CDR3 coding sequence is TGCGCCAGCAGTGATAACAATGAGCAGTTCTTC. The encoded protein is CASSDNNEQFF.

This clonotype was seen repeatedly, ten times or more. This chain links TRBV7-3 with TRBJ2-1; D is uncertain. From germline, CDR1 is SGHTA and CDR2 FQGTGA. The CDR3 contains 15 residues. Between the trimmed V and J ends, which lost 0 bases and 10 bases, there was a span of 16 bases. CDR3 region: CASSLTAVGQSEQFF. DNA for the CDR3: TGTGCCAGCAGCTTAACTGCAGTAGGGCAGTCCGAGCAGTTCTTC. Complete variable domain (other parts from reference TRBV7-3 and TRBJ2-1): GAGVSQTPSNKVTEKGKYVELRCDPISGHTALYWYRQSLGQGPEFLIYFQGTGAADDSGLPNDRFFAVRPEGSVSTLKIQRTERGDSAVYLCASSLTAVGQSEQFFGPGTRLTVL.

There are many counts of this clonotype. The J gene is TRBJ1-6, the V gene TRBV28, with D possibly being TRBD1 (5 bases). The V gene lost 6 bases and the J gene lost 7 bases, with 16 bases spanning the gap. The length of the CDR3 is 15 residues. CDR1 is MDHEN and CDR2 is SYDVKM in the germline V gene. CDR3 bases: TGTGCCAGCAGCCCCCACCTGGGGGGGAATTCACCCCTCCACTTT. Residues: CASSPHLGGNSPLHF.

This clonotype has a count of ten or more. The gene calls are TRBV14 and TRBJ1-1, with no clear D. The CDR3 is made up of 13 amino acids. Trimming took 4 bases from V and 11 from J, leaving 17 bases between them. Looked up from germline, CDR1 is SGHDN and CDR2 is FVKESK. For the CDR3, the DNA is TGTGCCAGCAGCCTCCATTATACCGGGGTCGCTTTCTTT. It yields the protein CASSLHYTGVAFF.